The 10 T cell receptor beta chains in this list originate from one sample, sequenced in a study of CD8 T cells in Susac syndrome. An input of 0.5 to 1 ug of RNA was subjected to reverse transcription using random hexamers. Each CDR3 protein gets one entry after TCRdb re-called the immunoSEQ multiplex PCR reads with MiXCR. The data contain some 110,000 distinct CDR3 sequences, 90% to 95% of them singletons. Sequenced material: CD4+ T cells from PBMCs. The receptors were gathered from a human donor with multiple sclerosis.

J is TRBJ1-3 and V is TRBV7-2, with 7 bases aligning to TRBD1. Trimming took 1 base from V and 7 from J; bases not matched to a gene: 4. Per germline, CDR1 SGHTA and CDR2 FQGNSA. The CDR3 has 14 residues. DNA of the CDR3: TGTGCCAGCAGCTTAGACAGGGGTGGGAACACCATATATTTT. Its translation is CASSLDRGGNTIYF.

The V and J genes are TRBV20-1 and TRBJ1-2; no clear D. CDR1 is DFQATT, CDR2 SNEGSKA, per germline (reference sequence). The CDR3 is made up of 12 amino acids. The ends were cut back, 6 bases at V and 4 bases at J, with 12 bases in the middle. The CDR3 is CSAPLATYGYTF. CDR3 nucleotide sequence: TGCAGTGCACCGCTGGCGACCTATGGCTACACCTTC.

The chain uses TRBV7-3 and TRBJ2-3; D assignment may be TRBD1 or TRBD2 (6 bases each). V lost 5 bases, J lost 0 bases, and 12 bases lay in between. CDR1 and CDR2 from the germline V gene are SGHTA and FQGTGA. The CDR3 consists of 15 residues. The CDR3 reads CASSLGGKSTDTQYF. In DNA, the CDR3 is TGTGCCAGCAGCCTAGGGGGGAAGAGCACAGATACGCAGTATTTT.

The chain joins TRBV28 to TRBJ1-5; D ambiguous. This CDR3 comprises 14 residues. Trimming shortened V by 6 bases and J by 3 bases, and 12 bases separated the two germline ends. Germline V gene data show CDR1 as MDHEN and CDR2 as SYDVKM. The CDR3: CASRILWDNQPQHF. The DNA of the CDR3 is TGTGCCAGCAGGATCCTTTGGGACAATCAGCCCCAGCATTTT.

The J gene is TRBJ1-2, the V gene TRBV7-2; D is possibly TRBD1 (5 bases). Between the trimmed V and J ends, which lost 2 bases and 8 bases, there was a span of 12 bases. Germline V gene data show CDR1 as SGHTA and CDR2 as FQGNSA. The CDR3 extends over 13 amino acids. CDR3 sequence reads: CASSLQGPGGYTF. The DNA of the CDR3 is TGTGCCAGCAGCTTACAGGGCCCCGGAGGCTACACCTTC.

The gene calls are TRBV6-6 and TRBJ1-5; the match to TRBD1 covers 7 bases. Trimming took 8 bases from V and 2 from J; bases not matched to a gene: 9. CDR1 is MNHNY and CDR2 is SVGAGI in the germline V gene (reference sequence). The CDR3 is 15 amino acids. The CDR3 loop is CASGPGTEGNQPQHF. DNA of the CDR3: TGTGCCAGCGGTCCCGGGACAGAAGGCAATCAGCCCCAGCATTTT.

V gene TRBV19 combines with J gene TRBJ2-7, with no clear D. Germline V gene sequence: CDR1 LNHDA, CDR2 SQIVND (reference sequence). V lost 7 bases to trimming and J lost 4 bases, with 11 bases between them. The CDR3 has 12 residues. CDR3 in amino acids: CASTSSTYEQYF. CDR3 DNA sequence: TGTGCCAGTACCTCATCCACGTACGAGCAGTACTTC.

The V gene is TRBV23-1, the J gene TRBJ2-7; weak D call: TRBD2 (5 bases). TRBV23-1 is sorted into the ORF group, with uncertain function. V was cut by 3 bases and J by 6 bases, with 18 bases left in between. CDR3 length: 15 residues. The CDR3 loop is CASSHTPREGSEQYF. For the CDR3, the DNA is TGCGCCAGCAGTCATACTCCCCGTGAGGGATCCGAGCAGTACTTC.

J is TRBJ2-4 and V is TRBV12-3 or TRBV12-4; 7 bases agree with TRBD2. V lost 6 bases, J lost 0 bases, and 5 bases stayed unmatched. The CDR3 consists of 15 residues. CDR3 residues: CASSWGGLAKNIQYF. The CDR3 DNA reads TGTGCCAGCAGCTGGGGAGGGCTAGCCAAAAACATTCAGTACTTC.

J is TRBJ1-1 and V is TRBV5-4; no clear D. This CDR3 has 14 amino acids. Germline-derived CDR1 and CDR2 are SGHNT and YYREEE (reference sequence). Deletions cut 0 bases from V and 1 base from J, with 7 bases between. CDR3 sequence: CASSLAVGNTEAFF. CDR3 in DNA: TGTGCCAGCAGCTTGGCGGTCGGGAACACTGAAGCTTTCTTT.